The rows below give T cell receptor beta chains drawn from one sample of a study of blood T cell repertoires in COVID-19. Libraries were prepared by immunoSEQ multiplex PCR; TCRdb keeps only in-frame clonotypes and omits some of them. Of more than 7,500 clones listed, approximately 91% were seen once; the top ten hold around 3.9%. The specimen was peripheral blood. The receptors originated from a woman aged 45-65 years with active COVID-19. Both conserved end residues are part of each CDR3. Each record gives: D gene, V gene, clone size, J gene, CDR3 DNA, CDR3 protein. The D gene is left open where the match is weak. A row's size may be missing; if present it is once, few, many or a size class.

d_gene: TRBD2; v_gene: TRBV5-1; abundance: -; j_gene: TRBJ2-7; CDR3nt: TGCGCCACCAGGACTAGTGGGTCCTACGAGCAGTACTTC; CDR3aa: CATRTSGSYEQYF
d_gene: -; v_gene: TRBV4-1; abundance: -; j_gene: TRBJ1-5; CDR3nt: TGCGCCAGCAGCCAACATGAGGGCTTCTTCAATCAGCCCCAGCATTTT; CDR3aa: CASSQHEGFFNQPQHF
d_gene: TRBD1; v_gene: TRBV7-8; abundance: -; j_gene: TRBJ2-5; CDR3nt: TGTGCCAGCAGCCGAGGGGGCAGCAAAGAGACCCAGTACTTC; CDR3aa: CASSRGGSKETQYF
d_gene: -; v_gene: TRBV27; abundance: -; j_gene: TRBJ2-7; CDR3nt: TGTGCCAGCAGTTTACTTGGGCCAACGTCCTACGAGCAGTACTTC; CDR3aa: CASSLLGPTSYEQYF
d_gene: -; v_gene: TRBV23-1; abundance: -; j_gene: TRBJ1-3; CDR3nt: TGCGCCAGCAGTCAATCGGGCCCCTTGTTT; CDR3aa: CASSQSGPLF
d_gene: TRBD2; v_gene: TRBV19; abundance: -; j_gene: TRBJ2-1; CDR3nt: TGTGCCAGTAGTACTAGGACTAGCCCCCATGAGCAGTTCTTC; CDR3aa: CASSTRTSPHEQFF
d_gene: -; v_gene: TRBV15; abundance: -; j_gene: TRBJ1-3; CDR3nt: TGTGCCACCAGCAGCCCCCTCTCTGGAAACACCATATATTTT; CDR3aa: CATSSPLSGNTIYF
d_gene: TRBD2; v_gene: TRBV24-1; abundance: -; j_gene: TRBJ2-3; CDR3nt: TGTGCCACCTCTGGGACTAGCGGGAGACGGGTGGCAGATACGCAGTATTTT; CDR3aa: CATSGTSGRRVADTQYF
d_gene: TRBD2; v_gene: TRBV5-1; abundance: few; j_gene: TRBJ2-3; CDR3nt: TGCGCCAGCAGCCCACCCCTAGCGGGAGGGCCGGATACGCAGTATTTT; CDR3aa: CASSPPLAGGPDTQYF
d_gene: TRBD1; v_gene: TRBV5-4; abundance: -; j_gene: TRBJ1-1; CDR3nt: TGTGCCAGCAGCCCGGGACAGAAGGACACTGAAGCTTTCTTT; CDR3aa: CASSPGQKDTEAFF
d_gene: -; v_gene: TRBV2; abundance: -; j_gene: TRBJ2-1; CDR3nt: TGTGCCAGCAGTGAAAGGCGGGATAGTAATGAGCAGTTCTTC; CDR3aa: CASSERRDSNEQFF
d_gene: TRBD1; v_gene: TRBV5-4; abundance: once; j_gene: TRBJ2-3; CDR3nt: TGTGCCAGCAGCGTGGGGACAGCCACAGATACGCAGTATTTT; CDR3aa: CASSVGTATDTQYF
d_gene: TRBD1; v_gene: TRBV5-1; abundance: -; j_gene: TRBJ1-2; CDR3nt: TGCGCCAGCAGCTCAACAGGGGGTAGTAACTATGGCTACACCTTC; CDR3aa: CASSSTGGSNYGYTF
d_gene: -; v_gene: TRBV20-1; abundance: -; j_gene: TRBJ2-7; CDR3nt: TGCAGTGCTAGGGCGGACTGCGAGCAGTACTTC; CDR3aa: CSARADCEQYF
d_gene: -; v_gene: TRBV7-2; abundance: -; j_gene: TRBJ2-5; CDR3nt: TGTGCCAGCAGCTTAGCGCCACTTGCGGCTACGGAGACCCAGTACTTC; CDR3aa: CASSLAPLAATETQYF
d_gene: TRBD2; v_gene: TRBV14; abundance: -; j_gene: TRBJ2-5; CDR3nt: TGTGCCAGCAGCCCGGGGGACGGCGGGAGTTGGGAGACCCAGTACTTC; CDR3aa: CASSPGDGGSWETQYF
d_gene: TRBD1; v_gene: TRBV10-3; abundance: -; j_gene: TRBJ1-2; CDR3nt: TGTGCCATCAGTGAGTCGAGGACGGGACAGGGAGGCTATGGCTACACCTTC; CDR3aa: CAISESRTGQGGYGYTF
d_gene: -; v_gene: TRBV3-1/TRBV3-2; abundance: -; j_gene: TRBJ2-7; CDR3nt: TGTGCCAGCAGCCAGGCGGCGGGAAGCGACGAGCAGTACTTC; CDR3aa: CASSQAAGSDEQYF
d_gene: TRBD1; v_gene: TRBV19; abundance: -; j_gene: TRBJ2-7; CDR3nt: TGTGCCAGTAGTATAACCGGGACAGGGGCCCACGAGCAGTACTTC; CDR3aa: CASSITGTGAHEQYF
d_gene: -; v_gene: TRBV7-2; abundance: once; j_gene: TRBJ2-7; CDR3nt: TGTGCCAGCAGCTTAGGACTAGTAGCAGGATACGAGCAGTACTTC; CDR3aa: CASSLGLVAGYEQYF
d_gene: -; v_gene: TRBV28; abundance: -; j_gene: TRBJ1-1; CDR3nt: TGTGCCAGCAGTTTCACCCAGACTGGAACGAACACTGAAGCTTTCTTT; CDR3aa: CASSFTQTGTNTEAFF
d_gene: TRBD1; v_gene: TRBV5-1; abundance: once; j_gene: TRBJ2-7; CDR3nt: TGCGCCAGCAGCTCCGGACAGGGCATCTACGAGCAGTACTTC; CDR3aa: CASSSGQGIYEQYF
d_gene: -; v_gene: TRBV9; abundance: -; j_gene: TRBJ1-2; CDR3nt: TGTGCCAGCAGCGTCTCGGGTGGAGGGGCCTATGGCTACACCTTC; CDR3aa: CASSVSGGGAYGYTF
d_gene: -; v_gene: TRBV5-4; abundance: -; j_gene: TRBJ1-2; CDR3nt: TGTGCCAGCAGCCCCCCGACCCCTCGGGGGGCGGAAGGCTACACCTTC; CDR3aa: CASSPPTPRGAEGYTF
d_gene: TRBD1; v_gene: TRBV5-6; abundance: -; j_gene: TRBJ1-4; CDR3nt: TGTGCCAGCAGCTCCGGGACAGAAGAAAAACTGTTTTTT; CDR3aa: CASSSGTEEKLFF
d_gene: -; v_gene: TRBV7-6; abundance: -; j_gene: TRBJ2-7; CDR3nt: TGTGCCAGCAGCCCCCAATTTTGGACACCGTACGAGCAGTACTTC; CDR3aa: CASSPQFWTPYEQYF
d_gene: -; v_gene: TRBV18; abundance: -; j_gene: TRBJ2-7; CDR3nt: TGTGCCAGCTCACCACCGGACAGCTACGAGCAGTACTTC; CDR3aa: CASSPPDSYEQYF
d_gene: -; v_gene: TRBV6-5; abundance: -; j_gene: TRBJ2-5; CDR3nt: TGTGCCAGCGGGAGTTATGAGACCCAGTACTTC; CDR3aa: CASGSYETQYF